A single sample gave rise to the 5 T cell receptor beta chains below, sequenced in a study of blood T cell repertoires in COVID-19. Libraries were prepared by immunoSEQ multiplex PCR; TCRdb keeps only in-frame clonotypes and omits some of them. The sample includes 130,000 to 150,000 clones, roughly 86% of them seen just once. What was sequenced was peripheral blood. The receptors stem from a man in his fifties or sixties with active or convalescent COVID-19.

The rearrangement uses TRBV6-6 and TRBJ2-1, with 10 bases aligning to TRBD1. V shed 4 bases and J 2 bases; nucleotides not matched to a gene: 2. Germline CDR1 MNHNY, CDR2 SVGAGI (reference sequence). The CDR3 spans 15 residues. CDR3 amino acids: CASSSDRGPYNEQFF. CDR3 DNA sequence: TGTGCCAGCAGTTCCGACAGGGGGCCCTACAATGAGCAGTTCTTC.

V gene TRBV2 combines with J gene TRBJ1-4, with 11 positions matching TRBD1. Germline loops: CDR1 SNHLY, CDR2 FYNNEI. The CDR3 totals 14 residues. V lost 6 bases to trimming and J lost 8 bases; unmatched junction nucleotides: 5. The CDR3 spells CASSPGTGGEKLFF. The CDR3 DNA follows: TGTGCCAGCAGCCCCGGGACAGGGGGGGAAAAACTGTTTTTT. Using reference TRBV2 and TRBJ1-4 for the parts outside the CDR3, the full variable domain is EPEVTQTPSHQVTQMGQEVILRCVPISNHLYFYWYRQILGQKVEFLVSFYNNEISEKSEIFDDQFSVERPDGSNFTLKIRSTKLEDSAMYFCASSPGTGGEKLFFGSGTQLSVL.

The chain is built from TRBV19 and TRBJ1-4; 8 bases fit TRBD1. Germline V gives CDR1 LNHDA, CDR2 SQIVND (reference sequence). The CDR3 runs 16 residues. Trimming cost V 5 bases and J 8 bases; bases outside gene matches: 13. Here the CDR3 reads CASSLLAGGAGEKLFF. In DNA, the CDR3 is TGTGCCAGTAGTCTCCTAGCAGGGGGCGCCGGGGAAAAACTGTTTTTT.

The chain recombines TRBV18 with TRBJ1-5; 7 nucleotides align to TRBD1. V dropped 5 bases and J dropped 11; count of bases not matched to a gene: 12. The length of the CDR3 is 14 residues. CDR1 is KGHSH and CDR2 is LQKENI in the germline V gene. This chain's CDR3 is CASSENDRVTAQHF. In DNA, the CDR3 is TGTGCCAGCTCAGAAAACGACAGGGTTACGGCCCAGCATTTT.

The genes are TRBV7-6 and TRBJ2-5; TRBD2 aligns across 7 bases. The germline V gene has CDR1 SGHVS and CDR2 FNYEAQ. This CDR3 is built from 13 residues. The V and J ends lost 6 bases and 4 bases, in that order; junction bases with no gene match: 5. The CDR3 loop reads CASRGGSGETQYF. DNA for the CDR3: TGTGCCAGCAGGGGCGGGAGCGGAGAGACCCAGTACTTC.